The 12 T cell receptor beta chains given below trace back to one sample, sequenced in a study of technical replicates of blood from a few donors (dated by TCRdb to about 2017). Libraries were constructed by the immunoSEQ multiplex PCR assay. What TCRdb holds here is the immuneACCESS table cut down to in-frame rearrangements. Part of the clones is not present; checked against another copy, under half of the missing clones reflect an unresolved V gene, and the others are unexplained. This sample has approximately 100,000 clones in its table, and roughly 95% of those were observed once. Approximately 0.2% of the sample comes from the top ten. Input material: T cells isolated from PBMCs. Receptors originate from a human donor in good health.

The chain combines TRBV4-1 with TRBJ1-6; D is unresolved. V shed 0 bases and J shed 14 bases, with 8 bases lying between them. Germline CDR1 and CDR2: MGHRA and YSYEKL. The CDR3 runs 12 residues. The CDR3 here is CASSQDRRSLHF. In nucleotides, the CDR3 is TGCGCCAGCAGCCAAGACCGGAGGTCCCTCCACTTT.

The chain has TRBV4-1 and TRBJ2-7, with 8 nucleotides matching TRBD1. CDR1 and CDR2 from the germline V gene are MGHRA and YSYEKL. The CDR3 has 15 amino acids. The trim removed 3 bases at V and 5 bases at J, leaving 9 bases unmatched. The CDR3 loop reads CASSHRAGGFNEQYF. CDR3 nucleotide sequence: TGCGCCAGCAGCCACCGGGCAGGGGGCTTCAACGAGCAGTACTTC.

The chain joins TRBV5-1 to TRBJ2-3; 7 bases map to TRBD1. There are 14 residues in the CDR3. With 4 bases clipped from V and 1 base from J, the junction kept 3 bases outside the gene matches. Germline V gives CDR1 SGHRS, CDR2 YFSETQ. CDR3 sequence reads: CASSEGQGTDTQYF. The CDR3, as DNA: TGCGCCAGCAGCGAAGGACAGGGCACAGATACGCAGTATTTT.

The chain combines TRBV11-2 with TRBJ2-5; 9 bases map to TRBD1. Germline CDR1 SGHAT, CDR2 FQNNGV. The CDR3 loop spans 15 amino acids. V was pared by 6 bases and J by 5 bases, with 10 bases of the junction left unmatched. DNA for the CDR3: TGTGCCAGCAGTCGAGGGTCCGGGACAGGGGAGACCCAGTACTTC. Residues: CASSRGSGTGETQYF.

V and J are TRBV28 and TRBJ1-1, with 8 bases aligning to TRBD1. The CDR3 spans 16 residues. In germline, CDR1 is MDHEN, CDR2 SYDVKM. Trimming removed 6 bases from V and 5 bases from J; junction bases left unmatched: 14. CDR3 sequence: CASSPLLDRGTTEAFF. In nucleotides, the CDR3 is TGTGCCAGCAGCCCCCTTCTCGACAGGGGAACAACTGAAGCTTTCTTT.

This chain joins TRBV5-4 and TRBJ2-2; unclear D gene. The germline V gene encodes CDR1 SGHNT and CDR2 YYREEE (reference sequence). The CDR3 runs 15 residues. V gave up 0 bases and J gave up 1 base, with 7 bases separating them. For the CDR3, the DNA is TGTGCCAGCAGCTTGGGCGGAGTGAACACCGGGGAGCTGTTTTTT. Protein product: CASSLGGVNTGELFF.

CDR3 nucleotides: TGTGCCAGCAGAGGACAGGGTCCCGTCGAGCAGTACTTC. Translation: CASRGQGPVEQYF. The gene calls are TRBV25-1 and TRBJ2-7; 8 bases agree with TRBD1. From germline, CDR1 is MGHDK and CDR2 SYGVNS. Trimming removed 6 bases from V and 6 bases from J; junction bases left unmatched: 7. The CDR3 is made up of 13 amino acids.

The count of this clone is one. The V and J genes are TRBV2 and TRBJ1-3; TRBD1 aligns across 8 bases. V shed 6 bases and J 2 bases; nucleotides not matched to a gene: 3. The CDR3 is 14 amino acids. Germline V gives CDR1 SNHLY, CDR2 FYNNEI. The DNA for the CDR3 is TGTGCCAGCAGAGGGACAGGCCCTGGAAACACCATATATTTT. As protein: CASRGTGPGNTIYF.

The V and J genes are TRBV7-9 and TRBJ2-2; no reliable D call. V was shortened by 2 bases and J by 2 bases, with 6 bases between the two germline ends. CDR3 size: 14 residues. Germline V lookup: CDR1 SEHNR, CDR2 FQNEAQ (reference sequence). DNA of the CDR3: TGTGCCAGCAGCTTACAGGCCAACACCGGGGAGCTGTTTTTT. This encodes CASSLQANTGELFF.

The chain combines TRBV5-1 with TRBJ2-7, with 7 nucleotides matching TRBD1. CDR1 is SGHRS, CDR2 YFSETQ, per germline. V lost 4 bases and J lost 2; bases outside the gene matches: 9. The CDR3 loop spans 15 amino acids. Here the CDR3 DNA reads TGCGCCAGCAGCCCCGGGGACAGTTGGCCCTACGAGCAGTACTTC. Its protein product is CASSPGDSWPYEQYF.

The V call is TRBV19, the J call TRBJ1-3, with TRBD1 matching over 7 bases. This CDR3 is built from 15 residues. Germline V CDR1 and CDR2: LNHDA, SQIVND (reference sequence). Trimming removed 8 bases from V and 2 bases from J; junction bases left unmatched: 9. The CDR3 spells CASRETGSAGNTIYF. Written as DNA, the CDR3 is TGTGCCAGTCGGGAGACAGGGTCGGCTGGAAACACCATATATTTT.

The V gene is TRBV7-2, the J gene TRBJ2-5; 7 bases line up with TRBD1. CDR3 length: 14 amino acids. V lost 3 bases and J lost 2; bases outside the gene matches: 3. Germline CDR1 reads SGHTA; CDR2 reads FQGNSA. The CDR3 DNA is TGTGCCAGCAGCTTGGGACAGATACAAGAGACCCAGTACTTC. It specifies CASSLGQIQETQYF.